This T cell receptor beta chain was retrieved from a study of blood T cells in healthy people across ages. Study-level points and caveats: The lack of PBMC sorting stopped any conclusive naive versus antigen-experienced comparison. The recorded TCR beta diversity per million T cells decreased in a roughly linear manner with age.

Per sample, no less than 5.5 micrograms of total RNA were extracted. Primed by a sample-barcoded 5' primer and a J-beta primer mix, a second PCR proceeded for 7 to 11 cycles. Each cDNA molecule received a tag from a template-switch adaptor that had 12 random nucleotides. Via MiXCR, TCRdb re-called the 5' RACE reads, giving one row per CDR3 protein. The data contain over a million distinct CDR3 sequences, 35% to 45% of them singletons. Comments on this clonotype: Its specificity is unknown.

CDR1 and CDR2 (germline): DFQATT, SNEGSKA (reference sequence). Trimming took 5 bases from V and 1 from J, leaving 10 bases between them. The CDR3 length is 13 residues. V is TRBV20-1 and J is TRBJ2-3, with a possible D match to TRBD2 (6 bases). The sample comprised blood. This receptor was identified in a woman aged 18 to 35 in good health. CDR3 nucleotide sequence: TGCAGTGCTGGAGGGCAAGGCACAGATACGCAGTATTTT. It yields the protein CSAGGQGTDTQYF.